Detailed here is one T cell receptor beta chain. The target antigen is unknown. Germline V gives CDR1 GTSNPN, CDR2 SVGIG (reference sequence). The V and J ends lost 2 bases and 4 bases, in that order; junction bases with no gene match: 6. This CDR3 has 15 residues. This sample is part of a study of PD-1 blockade in classical Hodgkin lymphoma. Study conclusions and caveats: The CD4+ diversity rise by C4D1 was clearest in complete responders. Complete responders showed a baseline diversity that resembled the diversity of newly diagnosed patients.

Brentuximab vedotin exposure varied, and every patient relapsed after autologous stem cell transplantation. CD8+ T cell isolation from thawed PBMCs was performed by magnetic negative selection. TCRdb keeps only in-frame clones here, not all; method: immunoSEQ multiplex PCR. The data hold some 900 clones, with 75% to 85% observed a single time. This receptor was taken from a human donor with classical Hodgkin lymphoma. Material: CD8+ T cells from blood, obtained at baseline. The V and J genes are TRBV30 and TRBJ1-2, with 11 bases identical to TRBD1. The CDR3 sequence is CAWSSTGTGGYGYTF. Here the CDR3 DNA reads TGTGCCTGGAGTTCTACCGGGACAGGGGGCTATGGCTACACCTTC.